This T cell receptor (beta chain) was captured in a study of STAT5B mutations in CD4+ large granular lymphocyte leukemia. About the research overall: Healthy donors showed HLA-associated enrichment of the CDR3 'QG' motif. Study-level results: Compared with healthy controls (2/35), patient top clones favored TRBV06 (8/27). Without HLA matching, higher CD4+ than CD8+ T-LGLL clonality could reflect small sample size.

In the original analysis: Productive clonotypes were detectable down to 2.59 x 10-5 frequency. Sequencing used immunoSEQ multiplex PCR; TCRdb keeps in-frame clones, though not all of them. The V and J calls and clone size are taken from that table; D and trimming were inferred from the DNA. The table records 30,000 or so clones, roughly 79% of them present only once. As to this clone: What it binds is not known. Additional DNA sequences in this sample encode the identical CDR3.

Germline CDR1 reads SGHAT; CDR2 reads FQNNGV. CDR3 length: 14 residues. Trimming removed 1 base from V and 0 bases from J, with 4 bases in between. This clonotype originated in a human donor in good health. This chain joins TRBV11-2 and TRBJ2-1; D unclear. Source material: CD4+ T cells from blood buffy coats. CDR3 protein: CASSLAGSYNEQFF. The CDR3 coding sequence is TGTGCCAGCAGCTTAGCGGGCTCCTACAATGAGCAGTTCTTC.